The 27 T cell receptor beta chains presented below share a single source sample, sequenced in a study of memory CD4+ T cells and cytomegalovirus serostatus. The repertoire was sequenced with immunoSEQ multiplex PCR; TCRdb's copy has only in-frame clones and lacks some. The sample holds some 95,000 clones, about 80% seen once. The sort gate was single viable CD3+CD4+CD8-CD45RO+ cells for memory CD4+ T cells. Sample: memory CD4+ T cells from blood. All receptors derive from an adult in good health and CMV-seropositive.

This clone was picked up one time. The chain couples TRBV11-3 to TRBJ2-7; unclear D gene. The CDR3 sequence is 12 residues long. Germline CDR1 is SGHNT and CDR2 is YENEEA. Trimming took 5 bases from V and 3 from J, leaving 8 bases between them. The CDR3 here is CASSANRYEQYF. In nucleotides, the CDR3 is TGTGCCAGCAGCGCCAACCGCTACGAGCAGTACTTC.

This CDR3 reads CASSPRRLAGEQETQYF. The CDR3 nucleotides are TGCGCCAGCAGCCCCCGCCGACTAGCGGGGGAACAAGAGACCCAGTACTTC. This rearrangement joins TRBV4-1 to TRBJ2-5, with 12 bases aligning to TRBD2. The CDR3 totals 17 residues. After removal of 4 bases from V and 2 bases from J, the junction contained 8 bases not matched to a gene. Germline CDR1 is MGHRA and CDR2 is YSYEKL.

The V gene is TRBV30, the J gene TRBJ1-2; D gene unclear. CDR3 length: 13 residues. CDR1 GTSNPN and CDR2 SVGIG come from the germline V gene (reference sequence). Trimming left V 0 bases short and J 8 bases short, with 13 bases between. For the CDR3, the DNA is TGTGCCTGGAGTGTACATCCAGCGAACGGCTACACCTTC. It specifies CAWSVHPANGYTF.

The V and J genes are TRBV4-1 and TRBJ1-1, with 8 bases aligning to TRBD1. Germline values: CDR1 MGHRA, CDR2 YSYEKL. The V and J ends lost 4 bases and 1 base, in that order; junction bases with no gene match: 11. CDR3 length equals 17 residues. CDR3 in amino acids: CASSRTHQGAGNTEAFF. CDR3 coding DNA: TGCGCCAGCAGCCGAACCCATCAGGGGGCCGGGAACACTGAAGCTTTCTTT.

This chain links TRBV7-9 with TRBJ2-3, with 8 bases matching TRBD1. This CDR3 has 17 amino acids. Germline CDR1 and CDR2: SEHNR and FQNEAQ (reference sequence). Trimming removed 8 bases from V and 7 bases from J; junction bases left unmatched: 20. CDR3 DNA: TGTGCCAGCGCTCCCCGGCAGGGGGCCCCCCACACCTATACGCAGTATTTT. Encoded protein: CASAPRQGAPHTYTQYF.

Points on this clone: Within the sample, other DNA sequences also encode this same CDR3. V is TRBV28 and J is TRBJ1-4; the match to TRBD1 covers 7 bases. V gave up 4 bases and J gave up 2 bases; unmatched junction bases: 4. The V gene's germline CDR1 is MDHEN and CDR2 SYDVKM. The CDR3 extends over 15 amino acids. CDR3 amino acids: CASSSEGATNEKLFF. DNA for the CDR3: TGTGCCAGCAGTTCCGAGGGGGCGACTAATGAAAAACTGTTTTTT.

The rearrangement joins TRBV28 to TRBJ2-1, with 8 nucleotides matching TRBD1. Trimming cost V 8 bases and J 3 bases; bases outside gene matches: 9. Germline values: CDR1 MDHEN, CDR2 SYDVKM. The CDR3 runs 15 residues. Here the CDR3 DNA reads TGTGCCAGCGGGCCGGGACAGGTACTCTACAATGAGCAGTTCTTC. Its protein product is CASGPGQVLYNEQFF.

In DNA, the CDR3 is TGTGCCAGCAGCGTATTCCAGGGGGCGGAGGGGGAGCTGTTTTTT. The encoded protein is CASSVFQGAEGELFF. This chain uses TRBV7-6 with TRBJ2-2; 8 bases match TRBD1. V dropped 5 bases and J dropped 8; count of bases not matched to a gene: 10. There are 15 residues in the CDR3. Germline CDR1 SGHVS, CDR2 FNYEAQ. The full variable domain, completed using reference TRBV7-6 and TRBJ2-2, is GAGVSQSPRYKVTKRGQDVALRCDPISGHVSLYWYRQALGQGPEFLTYFNYEAQQDKSGLPNDRFSAERPEGSISTLTIQRTEQRDSAMYRCASSVFQGAEGELFFGEGSRLTVL.

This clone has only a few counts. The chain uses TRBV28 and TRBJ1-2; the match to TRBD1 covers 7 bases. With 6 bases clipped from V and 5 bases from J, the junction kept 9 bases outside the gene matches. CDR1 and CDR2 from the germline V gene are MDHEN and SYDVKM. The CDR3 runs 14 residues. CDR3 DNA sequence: TGTGCCAGCAGCCTGACAGGGTTGGGGTATGGCTACACCTTC. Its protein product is CASSLTGLGYGYTF.

CDR3 sequence: CAWSMDRGTEAFF. For the CDR3, the DNA is TGTGCCTGGAGTATGGACAGGGGAACTGAAGCTTTCTTT. The chain couples TRBV30 to TRBJ1-1, with 9 bases identical to TRBD1. The ends lost 2 bases at V and 5 bases at J; junction bases unmatched: 3. CDR3 length: 13 amino acids. In germline, CDR1 is GTSNPN, CDR2 SVGIG (reference sequence).

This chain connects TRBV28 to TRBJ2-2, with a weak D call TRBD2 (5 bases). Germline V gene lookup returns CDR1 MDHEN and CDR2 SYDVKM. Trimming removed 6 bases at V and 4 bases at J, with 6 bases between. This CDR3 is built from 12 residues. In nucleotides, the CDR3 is TGTGCCAGCAGAAGCGGCACCGGGGAGCTGTTTTTT. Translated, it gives CASRSGTGELFF.

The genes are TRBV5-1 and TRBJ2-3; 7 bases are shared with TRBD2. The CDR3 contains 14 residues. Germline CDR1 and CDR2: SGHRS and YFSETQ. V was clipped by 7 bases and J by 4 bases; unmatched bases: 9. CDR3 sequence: CASGEHGGADTQYF. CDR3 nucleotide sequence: TGCGCCAGCGGTGAGCATGGGGGGGCAGATACGCAGTATTTT.

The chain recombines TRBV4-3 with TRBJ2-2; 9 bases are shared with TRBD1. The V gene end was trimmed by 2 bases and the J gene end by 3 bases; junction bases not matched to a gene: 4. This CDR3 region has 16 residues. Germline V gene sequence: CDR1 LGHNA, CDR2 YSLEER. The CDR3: CASSQLQGADTGELFF. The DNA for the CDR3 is TGCGCCAGCAGCCAATTACAGGGGGCTGACACCGGGGAGCTGTTTTTT.

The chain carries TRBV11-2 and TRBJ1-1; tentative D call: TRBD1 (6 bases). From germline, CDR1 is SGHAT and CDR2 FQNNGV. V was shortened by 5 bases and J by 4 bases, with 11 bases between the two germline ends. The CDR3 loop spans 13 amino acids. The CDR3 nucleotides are TGTGCCAGCAGCCCGCGCAGGGGCACTGAAGCTTTCTTT. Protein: CASSPRRGTEAFF.

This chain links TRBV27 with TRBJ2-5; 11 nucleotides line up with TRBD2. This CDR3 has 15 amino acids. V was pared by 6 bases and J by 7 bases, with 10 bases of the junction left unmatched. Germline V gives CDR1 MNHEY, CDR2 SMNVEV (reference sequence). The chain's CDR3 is CASRAGLAVPGTQYF. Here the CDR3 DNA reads TGTGCCAGCAGGGCGGGACTAGCGGTCCCAGGGACCCAGTACTTC.

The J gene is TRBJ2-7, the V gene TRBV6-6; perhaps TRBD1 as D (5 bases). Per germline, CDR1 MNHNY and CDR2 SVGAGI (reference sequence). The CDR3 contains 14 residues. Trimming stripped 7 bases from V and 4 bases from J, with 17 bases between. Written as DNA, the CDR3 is TGTGCCAGCAAGGCCTCCAGGGATAGGTACGAGCAGTACTTC. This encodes CASKASRDRYEQYF.

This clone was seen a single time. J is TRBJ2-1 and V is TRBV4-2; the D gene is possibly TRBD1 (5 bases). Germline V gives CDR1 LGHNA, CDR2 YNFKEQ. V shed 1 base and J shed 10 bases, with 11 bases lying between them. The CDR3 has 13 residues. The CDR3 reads CASSQGGRGEQFF. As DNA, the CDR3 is TGTGCCAGCAGCCAAGGGGGCCGAGGAGAGCAGTTCTTC.

Here the CDR3 DNA reads TGTGCCAGCAGTTCCTCAGACAGAGGGATAGCCAAAAACATTCAGTACTTC. This translates into CASSSSDRGIAKNIQYF. The rearrangement joins TRBV27 to TRBJ2-4; D is possibly TRBD1 or TRBD2 (5 bases each). Germline V CDR1 and CDR2: MNHEY, SMNVEV (reference sequence). The CDR3 contains 17 residues. Trimming took off 4 bases at V and 0 bases at J, with 16 bases between the two ends.

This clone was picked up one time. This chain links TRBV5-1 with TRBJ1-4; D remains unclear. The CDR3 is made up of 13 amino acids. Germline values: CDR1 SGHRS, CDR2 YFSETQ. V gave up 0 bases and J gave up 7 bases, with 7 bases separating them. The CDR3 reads CASSLERAEKLFF. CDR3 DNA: TGCGCCAGCAGCTTGGAAAGGGCTGAAAAACTGTTTTTT.

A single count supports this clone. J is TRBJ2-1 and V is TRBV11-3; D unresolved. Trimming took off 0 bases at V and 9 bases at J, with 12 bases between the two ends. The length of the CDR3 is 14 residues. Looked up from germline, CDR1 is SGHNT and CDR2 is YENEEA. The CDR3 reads CASSLDNSVGEQFF. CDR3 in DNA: TGTGCCAGCAGCTTAGATAATTCGGTTGGTGAGCAGTTCTTC.

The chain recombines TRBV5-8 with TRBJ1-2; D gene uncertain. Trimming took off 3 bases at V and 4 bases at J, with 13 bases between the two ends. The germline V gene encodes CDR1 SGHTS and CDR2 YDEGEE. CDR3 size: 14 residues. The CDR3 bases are TGTGCCAGCAGCTACGGAGATCCGATCTATGGCTACACCTTC. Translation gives CASSYGDPIYGYTF.

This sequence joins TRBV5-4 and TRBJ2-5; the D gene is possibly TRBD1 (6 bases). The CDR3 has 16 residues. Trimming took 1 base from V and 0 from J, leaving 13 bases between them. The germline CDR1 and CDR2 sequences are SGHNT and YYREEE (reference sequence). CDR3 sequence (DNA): TGTGCCAGCAGCTTGCCCTCAAGGGGGAACCAAGAGACCCAGTACTTC. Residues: CASSLPSRGNQETQYF.

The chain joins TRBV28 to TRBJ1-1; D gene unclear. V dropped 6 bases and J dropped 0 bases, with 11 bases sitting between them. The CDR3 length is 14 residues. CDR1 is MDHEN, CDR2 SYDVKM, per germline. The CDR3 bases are TGTGCCAGCAGGCGCGGTGACTTGAACACTGAAGCTTTCTTT. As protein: CASRRGDLNTEAFF.

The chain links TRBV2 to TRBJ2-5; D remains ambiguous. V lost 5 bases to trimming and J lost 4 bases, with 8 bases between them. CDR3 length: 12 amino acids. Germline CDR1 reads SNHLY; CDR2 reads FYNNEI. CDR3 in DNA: TGTGCCAGCAGTAATCTAGTAGAGACCCAGTACTTC. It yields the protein CASSNLVETQYF.

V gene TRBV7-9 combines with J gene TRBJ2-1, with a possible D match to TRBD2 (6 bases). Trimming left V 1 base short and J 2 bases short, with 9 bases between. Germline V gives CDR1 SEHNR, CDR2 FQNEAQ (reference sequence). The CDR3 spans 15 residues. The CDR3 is CASSLGAGPYNEQFF. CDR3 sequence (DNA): TGTGCCAGCAGCTTAGGAGCGGGCCCCTACAATGAGCAGTTCTTC. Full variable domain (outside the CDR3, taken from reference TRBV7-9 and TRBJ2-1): DTGVSQNPRHKITKRGQNVTFRCDPISEHNRLYWYRQTLGQGPEFLTYFQNEAQLEKSRLLSDRFSAERPKGSFSTLEIQRTEQGDSAMYLCASSLGAGPYNEQFFGPGTRLTVL.

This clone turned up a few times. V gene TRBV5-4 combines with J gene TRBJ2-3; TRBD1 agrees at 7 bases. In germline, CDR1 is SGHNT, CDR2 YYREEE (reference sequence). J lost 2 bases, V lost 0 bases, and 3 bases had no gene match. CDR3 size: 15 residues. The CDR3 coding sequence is TGTGCCAGCAGCTTGGAGGACAGGACCACAGATACGCAGTATTTT. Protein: CASSLEDRTTDTQYF.

The chain's CDR3 is CAISPGVWGYTF. CDR3 nucleotides: TGTGCCATCAGTCCCGGCGTGTGGGGCTACACCTTC. V and J are TRBV10-3 and TRBJ1-2; no firm D call. Between the trimmed V and J ends, which lost 5 bases and 8 bases, there was a span of 12 bases. Germline lookup yields CDR1 ENHRY and CDR2 SYGVKD. CDR3 length equals 12 residues.